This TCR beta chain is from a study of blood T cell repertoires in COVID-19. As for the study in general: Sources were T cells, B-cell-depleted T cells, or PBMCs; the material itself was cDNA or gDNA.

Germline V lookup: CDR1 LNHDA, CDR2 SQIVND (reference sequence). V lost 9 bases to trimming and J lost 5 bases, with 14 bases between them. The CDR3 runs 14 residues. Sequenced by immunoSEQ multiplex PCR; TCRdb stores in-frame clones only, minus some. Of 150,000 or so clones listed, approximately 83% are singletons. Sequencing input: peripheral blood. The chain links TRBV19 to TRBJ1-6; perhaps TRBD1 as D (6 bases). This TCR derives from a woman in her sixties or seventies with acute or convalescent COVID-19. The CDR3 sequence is CASKGTIDNSPLHF. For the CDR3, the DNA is TGTGCCAGCAAAGGGACAATAGATAATTCACCCCTCCACTTT. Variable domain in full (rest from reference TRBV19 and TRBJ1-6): DGGITQSPKYLFRKEGQNVTLSCEQNLNHDAMYWYRQDPGQGLRLIYYSQIVNDFQKGDIAEGYSVSREKKESFPLTVTSAQKNPTAFYLCASKGTIDNSPLHFGNGTRLTVT.